Included here is one TCR beta chain sequence, with context. Losses at the gene ends were 5 bases for V and 4 bases for J; bases not matched to a gene: 9. This CDR3 is 17 amino acids long. The germline CDR1 and CDR2 sequences are LNHDA and SQIVND (reference sequence). This entry is derived from a study of blood T cell repertoires in COVID-19. The assay was immunoSEQ multiplex PCR, and TCRdb's table has in-frame clones only and misses some. The data hold approximately 160,000 clones, with around 88% observed a single time. The sample consisted of PBMCs or T cells enriched from blood (not recorded which). The rearrangement joins TRBV19 to TRBJ2-1; 12 nucleotides align to TRBD2. The receptor's source is a woman between 50 and 59 years old in a cohort exposed to, infected with or recovered from COVID-19 (not recorded which). The CDR3 loop is CASSPQGTSGPYNEQFF. As DNA, the CDR3 is TGTGCCAGTAGTCCACAAGGGACTAGCGGGCCTTACAATGAGCAGTTCTTC.